The rows below give T cell receptor beta chains drawn from one sample of a study of spatial heterogeneity in lung cancer. TCRdb fed the 5' RACE reads into MiXCR, producing one record per CDR3 protein. The table has more than 95,000 distinct CDR3 sequences, 12% seen once. Sample: PBMCs, taken at follow-up. These receptors were collected from a male donor with early-stage non-small cell lung cancer. CDR3s include the opening cysteine and the closing phenylalanine or tryptophan. A D gene is named only where the DNA matches it firmly. Expanded clones get a size class; other rows say once, few or many, or leave the size out.

V: TRBV29-1
D: NA
size: few
J: TRBJ1-1
CDR3: CSVEFMNTEAFF
DNA: TGCAGCGTTGAATTCATGAACACTGAAGCTTTCTTT

V: TRBV2
D: NA
size: NA
J: TRBJ2-7
CDR3: CASSERVFSYEQYF
DNA: TGTGCCAGCAGTGAGAGGGTCTTCTCCTACGAGCAGTACTTC

V: TRBV25-1
D: NA
size: many
J: TRBJ2-7
CDR3: CASSEFYEQYF
DNA: TGTGCCAGCAGTGAATTCTACGAGCAGTACTTC

V: TRBV7-3
D: NA
size: NA
J: TRBJ2-2
CDR3: CASSPVGINTGELFF
DNA: TGTGCCAGCAGCCCGGTCGGAATCAACACCGGGGAGCTGTTTTTT

V: TRBV4-1
D: TRBD1
size: NA
J: TRBJ2-1
CDR3: CASSRIRDRDGVEQFF
DNA: TGCGCCAGCAGCCGTATCCGGGACAGGGACGGCGTTGAGCAGTTCTTC

V: TRBV5-4
D: TRBD2
size: NA
J: TRBJ2-7
CDR3: CASSSSGGRNYEQYF
DNA: TGTGCCAGCAGCTCTAGCGGGGGGCGCAACTACGAGCAGTACTTC

V: TRBV30
D: TRBD2
size: many
J: TRBJ2-1
CDR3: CAWKGIAGGPGSEQFF
DNA: TGTGCCTGGAAAGGGATCGCGGGGGGGCCGGGAAGTGAGCAGTTCTTC

V: TRBV5-6
D: NA
size: few
J: TRBJ2-3
CDR3: CASSLHGGTERNTQYF
DNA: TGTGCCAGCAGCTTGCACGGGGGGACAGAGAGAAATACGCAGTATTTT

V: TRBV6-5
D: NA
size: NA
J: TRBJ1-1
CDR3: CASSYIGRNTEAFF
DNA: TGTGCCAGCAGTTACATCGGCAGAAACACTGAAGCTTTCTTT

V: TRBV12-3/TRBV12-4
D: NA
size: NA
J: TRBJ1-1
CDR3: CASSFEGRLAEAFF
DNA: TGTGCCAGCAGTTTCGAGGGGAGGTTGGCTGAAGCTTTCTTT

V: TRBV12-3/TRBV12-4
D: NA
size: NA
J: TRBJ2-2
CDR3: CASGRVGELFF
DNA: TGTGCCAGCGGGCGGGTCGGGGAGCTGTTTTTT

V: TRBV11-2
D: NA
size: few
J: TRBJ1-2
CDR3: CASSPDSIGSGYTF
DNA: TGTGCCAGCAGCCCCGACAGTATAGGTTCTGGCTACACCTTC

V: TRBV6-5
D: TRBD1
size: NA
J: TRBJ1-2
CDR3: CASSRDRAANYGYTF
DNA: TGTGCCAGCAGCCGAGACAGGGCTGCTAACTATGGCTACACCTTC

V: TRBV5-1
D: TRBD2
size: NA
J: TRBJ2-3
CDR3: CASSLRGGLDTQYF
DNA: TGCGCCAGCAGCTTACGCGGGGGGTTAGATACGCAGTATTTT

V: TRBV28
D: NA
size: few
J: TRBJ1-2
CDR3: CASSRTWTYTF
DNA: TGTGCCAGCAGTCGAACATGGACCTACACCTTC

V: TRBV12-3/TRBV12-4
D: NA
size: NA
J: TRBJ1-5
CDR3: CASSSQGRNQPQHF
DNA: TGTGCCAGCAGTTCACAGGGCCGCAATCAGCCCCAGCATTTT

V: TRBV20-1
D: NA
size: NA
J: TRBJ2-7
CDR3: CSAREASYSYEQYF
DNA: TGCAGTGCTAGAGAGGCGTCCTACTCCTACGAGCAGTACTTC

V: TRBV9
D: NA
size: few
J: TRBJ1-2
CDR3: CASSVGGHGYTF
DNA: TGTGCCAGCAGCGTAGGGGGCCACGGCTACACCTTC

V: TRBV7-9
D: NA
size: NA
J: TRBJ1-1
CDR3: CASSPRDIPPSAFF
DNA: TGTGCCAGCAGCCCGAGGGATATCCCCCCTTCGGCTTTCTTT

V: TRBV5-5
D: TRBD2
size: NA
J: TRBJ2-3
CDR3: CASSPRTGEGADTQYF
DNA: TGTGCCAGCAGCCCAAGGACGGGGGAGGGAGCAGATACGCAGTATTTT

V: TRBV28
D: NA
size: few
J: TRBJ2-7
CDR3: CASNAGKSYEQYF
DNA: TGTGCCAGCAACGCAGGCAAAAGCTACGAGCAGTACTTC

V: TRBV12-3/TRBV12-4
D: NA
size: NA
J: TRBJ2-2
CDR3: CASALWESTGELFF
DNA: TGTGCCAGCGCTTTGTGGGAGAGCACCGGGGAGCTGTTTTTT

V: TRBV5-8
D: NA
size: few
J: TRBJ1-3
CDR3: CASSLALGVNTIYF
DNA: TGTGCCAGCAGCTTGGCCCTGGGAGTAAACACCATATATTTT

V: TRBV28
D: NA
size: many
J: TRBJ2-7
CDR3: CASRGSVEQYF
DNA: TGTGCCAGCAGGGGGTCCGTCGAGCAGTACTTC

V: TRBV2
D: NA
size: many
J: TRBJ1-5
CDR3: CASTMFPGQKRVQPQHF
DNA: TGTGCCAGCACCATGTTCCCGGGACAAAAAAGAGTTCAGCCCCAGCATTTT

V: TRBV12-3/TRBV12-4
D: NA
size: NA
J: TRBJ2-1
CDR3: CASSFGGSEQFF
DNA: TGTGCCAGCAGTTTCGGAGGGAGTGAGCAGTTCTTC

V: TRBV5-4
D: TRBD2
size: NA
J: TRBJ2-1
CDR3: CASRTGLAGRNEQFF
DNA: TGTGCCAGCAGAACCGGACTAGCGGGGCGAAATGAGCAGTTCTTC